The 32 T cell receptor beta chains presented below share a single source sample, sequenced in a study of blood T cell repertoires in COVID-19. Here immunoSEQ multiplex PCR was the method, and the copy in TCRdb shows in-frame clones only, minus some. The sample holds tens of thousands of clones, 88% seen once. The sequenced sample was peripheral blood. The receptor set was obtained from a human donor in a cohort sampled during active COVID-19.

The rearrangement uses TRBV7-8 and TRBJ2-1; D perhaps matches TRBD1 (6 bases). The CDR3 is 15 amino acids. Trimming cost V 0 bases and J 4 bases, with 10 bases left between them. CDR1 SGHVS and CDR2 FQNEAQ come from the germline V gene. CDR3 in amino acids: CASSLAVQGYNEQFF. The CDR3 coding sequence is TGTGCCAGCAGCTTAGCGGTCCAGGGGTACAATGAGCAGTTCTTC.

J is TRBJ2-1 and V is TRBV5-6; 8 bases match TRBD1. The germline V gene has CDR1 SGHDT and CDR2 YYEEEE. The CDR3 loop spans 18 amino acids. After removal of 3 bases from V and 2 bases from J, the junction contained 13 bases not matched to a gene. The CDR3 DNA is TGTGCCAGCAGCTCCTCCGGGACAGGAGTTATCACCTACAATGAGCAGTTCTTC. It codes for CASSSSGTGVITYNEQFF.

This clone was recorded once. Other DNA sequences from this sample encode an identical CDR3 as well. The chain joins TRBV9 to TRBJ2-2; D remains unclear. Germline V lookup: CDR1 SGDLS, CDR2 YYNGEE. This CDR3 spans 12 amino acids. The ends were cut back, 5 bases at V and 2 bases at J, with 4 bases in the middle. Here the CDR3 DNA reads TGTGCCAGCAGTCTTAACACCGGGGAGCTGTTTTTT. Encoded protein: CASSLNTGELFF.

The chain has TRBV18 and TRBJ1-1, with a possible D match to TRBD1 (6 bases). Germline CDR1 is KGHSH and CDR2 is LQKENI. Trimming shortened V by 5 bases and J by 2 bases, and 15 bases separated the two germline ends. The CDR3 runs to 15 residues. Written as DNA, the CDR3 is TGTGCCAGCTCAACCGGACAGCTGGGAAACACTGAAGCTTTCTTT. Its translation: CASSTGQLGNTEAFF.

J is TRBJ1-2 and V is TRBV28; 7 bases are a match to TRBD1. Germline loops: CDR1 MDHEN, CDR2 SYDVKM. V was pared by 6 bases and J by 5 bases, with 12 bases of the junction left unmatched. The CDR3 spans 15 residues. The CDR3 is CASSAGTRGLYGYTF. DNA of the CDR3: TGTGCCAGCAGCGCCGGGACAAGGGGGCTATATGGCTACACCTTC.

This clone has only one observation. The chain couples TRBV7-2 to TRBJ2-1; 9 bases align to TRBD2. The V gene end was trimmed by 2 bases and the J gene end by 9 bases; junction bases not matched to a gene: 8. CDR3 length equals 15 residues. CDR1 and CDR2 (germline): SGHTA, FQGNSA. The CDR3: CASSLSLAGQGEQFF. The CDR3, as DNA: TGTGCCAGCAGCTTATCGCTAGCGGGGCAGGGTGAGCAGTTCTTC.

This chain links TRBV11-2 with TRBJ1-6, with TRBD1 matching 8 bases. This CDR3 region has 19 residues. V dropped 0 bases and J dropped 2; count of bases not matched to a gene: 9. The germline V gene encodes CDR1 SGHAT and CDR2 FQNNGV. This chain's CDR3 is CASSLDIRTGRAYNSPLHF. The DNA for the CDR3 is TGTGCCAGCAGCTTAGATATCAGGACAGGGAGGGCCTATAATTCACCCCTCCACTTT. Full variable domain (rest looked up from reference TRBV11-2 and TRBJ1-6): EAGVAQSPRYKIIEKRQSVAFWCNPISGHATLYWYQQILGQGPKLLIQFQNNGVVDDSQLPKDRFSAERLKGVDSTLKIQPAKLEDSAVYLCASSLDIRTGRAYNSPLHFGNGTRLTVT.

The CDR3: CASSRQVNQPQHF. In DNA, the CDR3 is TGTGCCAGCAGTCGACAGGTCAATCAGCCCCAGCATTTT. The rearrangement uses TRBV28 and TRBJ1-5; tentative D call: TRBD1 (6 bases). CDR1 is MDHEN and CDR2 is SYDVKM in the germline V gene. V dropped 5 bases and J dropped 3 bases, with 8 bases sitting between them. The CDR3 spans 13 residues.

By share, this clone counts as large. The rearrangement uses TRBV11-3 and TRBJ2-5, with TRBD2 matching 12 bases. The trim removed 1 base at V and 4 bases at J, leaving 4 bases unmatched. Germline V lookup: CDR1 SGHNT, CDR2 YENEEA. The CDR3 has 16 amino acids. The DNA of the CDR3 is TGTGCCAGCAGCTTAGCCCTAGCGGGGGGGCTAGAGACCCAGTACTTC. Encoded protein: CASSLALAGGLETQYF.

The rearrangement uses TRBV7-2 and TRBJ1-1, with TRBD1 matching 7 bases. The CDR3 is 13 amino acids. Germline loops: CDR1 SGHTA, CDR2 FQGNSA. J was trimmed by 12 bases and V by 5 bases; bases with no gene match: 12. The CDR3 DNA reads TGTGCCAGCAGCGCGACAGGGACGTGGCCATCTTTCTTT. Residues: CASSATGTWPSFF.

The CDR3 is CASSQPGTGGNEQFF. Written as DNA, the CDR3 is TGCGCCAGCAGCCAGCCCGGGACAGGGGGTAATGAGCAGTTCTTC. The chain uses TRBV4-1 and TRBJ2-1; 11 positions agree with TRBD1. In germline, CDR1 is MGHRA, CDR2 YSYEKL. The CDR3 has 15 residues. J was trimmed by 7 bases and V by 3 bases; bases with no gene match: 5.

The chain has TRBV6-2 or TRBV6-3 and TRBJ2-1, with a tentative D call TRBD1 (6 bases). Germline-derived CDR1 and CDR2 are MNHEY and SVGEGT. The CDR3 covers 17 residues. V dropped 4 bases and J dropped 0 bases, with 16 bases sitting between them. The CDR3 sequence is CASSWGLKLSSYNEQFF. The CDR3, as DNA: TGTGCCAGCAGTTGGGGGCTTAAACTTAGCTCCTACAATGAGCAGTTCTTC.

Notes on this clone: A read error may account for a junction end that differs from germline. The CDR3, as DNA: TGTGCCAGCAGTTCGGGGAACAGGGGGCTCTTCTTC. Translating it yields CASSSGNRGLFF. The V gene is TRBV12-3 or TRBV12-4, the J gene TRBJ1-2, with TRBD1 identical over 9 bases. The CDR3 runs to 12 residues.

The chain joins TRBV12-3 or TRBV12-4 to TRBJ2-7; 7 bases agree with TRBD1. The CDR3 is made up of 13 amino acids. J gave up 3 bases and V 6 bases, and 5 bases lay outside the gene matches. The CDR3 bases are TGTGCCAGCAGGATGGGACAGAACTACGAGCAGTACTTC. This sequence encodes CASRMGQNYEQYF.

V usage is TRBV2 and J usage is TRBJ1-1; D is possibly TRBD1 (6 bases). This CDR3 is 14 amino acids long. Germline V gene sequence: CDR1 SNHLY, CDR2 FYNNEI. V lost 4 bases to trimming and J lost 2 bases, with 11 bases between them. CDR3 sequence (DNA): TGTGCCAGCAGTGTTCGACAGGTAAACACTGAAGCTTTCTTT. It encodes CASSVRQVNTEAFF. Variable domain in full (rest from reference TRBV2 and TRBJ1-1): EPEVTQTPSHQVTQMGQEVILRCVPISNHLYFYWYRQILGQKVEFLVSFYNNEISEKSEIFDDQFSVERPDGSNFTLKIRSTKLEDSAMYFCASSVRQVNTEAFFGQGTRLTVV.

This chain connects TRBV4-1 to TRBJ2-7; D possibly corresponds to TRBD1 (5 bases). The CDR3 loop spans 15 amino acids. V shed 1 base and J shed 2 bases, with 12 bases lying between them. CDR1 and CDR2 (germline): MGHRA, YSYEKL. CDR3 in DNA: TGCGCCAGCAGCCAAGTAGCAGGGAATGCCTACGAGCAGTACTTC. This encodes CASSQVAGNAYEQYF.

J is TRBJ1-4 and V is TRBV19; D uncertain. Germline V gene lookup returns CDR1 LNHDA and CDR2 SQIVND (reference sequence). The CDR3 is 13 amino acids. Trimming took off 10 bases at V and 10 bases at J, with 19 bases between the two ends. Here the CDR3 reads CATADPQRRKLFF. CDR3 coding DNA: TGTGCCACCGCGGATCCTCAGCGGCGAAAACTGTTTTTT.

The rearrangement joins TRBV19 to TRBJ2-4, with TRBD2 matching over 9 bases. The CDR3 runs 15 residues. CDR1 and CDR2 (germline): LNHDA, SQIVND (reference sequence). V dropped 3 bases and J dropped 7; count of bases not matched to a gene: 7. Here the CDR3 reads CASSILAGGQNIQYF. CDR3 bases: TGTGCCAGTAGTATTTTGGCGGGGGGGCAGAACATTCAGTACTTC. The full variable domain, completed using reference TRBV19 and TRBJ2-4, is DGGITQSPKYLFRKEGQNVTLSCEQNLNHDAMYWYRQDPGQGLRLIYYSQIVNDFQKGDIAEGYSVSREKKESFPLTVTSAQKNPTAFYLCASSILAGGQNIQYFGAGTRLSVL.

In DNA form, the CDR3 reads TGTGCCAGCAGTTTACTGCAGGCTCGCTCCTACGAGCAGTACTTC. This encodes CASSLLQARSYEQYF. The V call is TRBV28, the J call TRBJ2-7; no reliable D call. Germline values: CDR1 MDHEN, CDR2 SYDVKM. CDR3 size: 15 residues. V gave up 2 bases and J gave up 0 bases, with 11 bases separating them.

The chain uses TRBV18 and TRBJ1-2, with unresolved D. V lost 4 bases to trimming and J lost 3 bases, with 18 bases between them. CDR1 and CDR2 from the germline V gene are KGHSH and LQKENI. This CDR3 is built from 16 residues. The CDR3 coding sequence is TGTGCCAGCTCACAAACGGAGGCCGGTTATGACTATGGCTACACCTTC. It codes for CASSQTEAGYDYGYTF.

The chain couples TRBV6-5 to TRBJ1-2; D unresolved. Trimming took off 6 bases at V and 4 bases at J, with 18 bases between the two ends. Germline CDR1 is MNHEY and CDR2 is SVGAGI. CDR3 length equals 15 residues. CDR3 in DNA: TGTGCCAGCAGCCAATACACGGGAGGTCCCTATGGCTACACCTTC. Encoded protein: CASSQYTGGPYGYTF.

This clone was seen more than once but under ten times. This chain's CDR3 is CASSQVGTGTGGYEQYF. The CDR3 coding sequence is TGCGCCAGCAGCCAAGTCGGTACCGGGACAGGGGGCTACGAGCAGTACTTC. The V call is TRBV4-1, the J call TRBJ2-7, with 11 bases fitting TRBD1. The junction had 8 bases not matched to a gene; V was cut back by 1 base and J by 3 bases. CDR3 size: 17 residues. Per the germline V gene, CDR1 is MGHRA and CDR2 is YSYEKL.

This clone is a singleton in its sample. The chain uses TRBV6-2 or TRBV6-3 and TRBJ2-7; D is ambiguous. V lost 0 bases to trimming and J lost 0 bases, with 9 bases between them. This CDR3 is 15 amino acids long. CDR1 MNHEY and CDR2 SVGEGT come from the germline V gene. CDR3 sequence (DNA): TGTGCCAGCAGTTACTCAGAGGCAGTCTCCTACGAGCAGTACTTC. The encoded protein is CASSYSEAVSYEQYF.

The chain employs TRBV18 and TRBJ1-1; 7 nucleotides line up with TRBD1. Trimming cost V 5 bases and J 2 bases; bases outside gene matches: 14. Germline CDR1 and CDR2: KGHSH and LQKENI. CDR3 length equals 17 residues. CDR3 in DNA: TGTGCCAGCTCATCGACCGGGACAGCAATCAGAAACACTGAAGCTTTCTTT. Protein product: CASSSTGTAIRNTEAFF.

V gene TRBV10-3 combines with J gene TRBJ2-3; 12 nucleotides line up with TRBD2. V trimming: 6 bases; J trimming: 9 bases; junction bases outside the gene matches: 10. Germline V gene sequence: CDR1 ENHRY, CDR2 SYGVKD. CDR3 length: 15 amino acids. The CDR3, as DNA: TGTGCCATCAGCGGACTAGCGGGGTCCCTAGACACGCAGTATTTT. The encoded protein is CAISGLAGSLDTQYF.

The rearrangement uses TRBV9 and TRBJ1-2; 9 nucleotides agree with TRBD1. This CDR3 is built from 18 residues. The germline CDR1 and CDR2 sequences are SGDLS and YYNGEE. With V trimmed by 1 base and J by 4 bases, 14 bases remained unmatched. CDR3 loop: CASSVLPEGTGLSYGYTF. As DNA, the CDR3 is TGTGCCAGCAGCGTATTGCCCGAGGGGACAGGGTTGAGCTATGGCTACACCTTC. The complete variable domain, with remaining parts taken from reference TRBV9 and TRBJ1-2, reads DSGVTQTPKHLITATGQRVTLRCSPRSGDLSVYWYQQSLDQGLQFLIQYYNGEERAKGNILERFSAQQFPDLHSELNLSSLELGDSALYFCASSVLPEGTGLSYGYTFGSGTRLTVV.

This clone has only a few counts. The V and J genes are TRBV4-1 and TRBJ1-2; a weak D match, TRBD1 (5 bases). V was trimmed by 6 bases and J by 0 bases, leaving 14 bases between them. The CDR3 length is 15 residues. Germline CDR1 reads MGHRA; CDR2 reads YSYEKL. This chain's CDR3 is CASSLQGLANYGYTF. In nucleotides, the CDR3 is TGCGCCAGCAGTCTTCAGGGACTAGCTAACTATGGCTACACCTTC.

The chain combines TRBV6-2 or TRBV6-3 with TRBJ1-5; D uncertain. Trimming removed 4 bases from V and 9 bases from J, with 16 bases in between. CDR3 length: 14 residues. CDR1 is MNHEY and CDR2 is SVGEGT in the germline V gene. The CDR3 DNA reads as TGTGCCAGCAGTTCCCTGGGTGGCTGGGCGCCCCAGCATTTT. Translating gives CASSSLGGWAPQHF.

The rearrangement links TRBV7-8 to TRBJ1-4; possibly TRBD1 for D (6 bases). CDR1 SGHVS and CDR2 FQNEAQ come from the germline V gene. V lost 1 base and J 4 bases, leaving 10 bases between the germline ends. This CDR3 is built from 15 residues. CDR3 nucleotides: TGTGCCAGCAGCTTAGTAGGGGGTGGTAATGAAAAACTGTTTTTT. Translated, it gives CASSLVGGGNEKLFF.

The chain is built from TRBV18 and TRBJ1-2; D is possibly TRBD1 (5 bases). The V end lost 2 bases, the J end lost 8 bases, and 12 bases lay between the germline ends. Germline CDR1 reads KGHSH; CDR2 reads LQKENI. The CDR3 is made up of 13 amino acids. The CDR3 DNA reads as TGTGCCAGCTCACCATCAGGGTTGCAGGGCTACACCTTC. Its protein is CASSPSGLQGYTF. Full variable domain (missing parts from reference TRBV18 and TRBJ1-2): NAGVMQNPRHLVRRRGQEARLRCSPMKGHSHVYWYRQLPEEGLKFMVYLQKENIIDESGMPKERFSAEFPKEGPSILRIQQVVRGDSAAYFCASSPSGLQGYTFGSGTRLTVV.

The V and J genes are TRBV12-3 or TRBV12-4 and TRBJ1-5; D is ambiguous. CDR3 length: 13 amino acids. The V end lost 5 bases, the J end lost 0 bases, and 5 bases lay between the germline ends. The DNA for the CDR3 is TGTGCCAGCAGTCTAAATAGCAATCAGCCCCAGCATTTT. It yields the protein CASSLNSNQPQHF.

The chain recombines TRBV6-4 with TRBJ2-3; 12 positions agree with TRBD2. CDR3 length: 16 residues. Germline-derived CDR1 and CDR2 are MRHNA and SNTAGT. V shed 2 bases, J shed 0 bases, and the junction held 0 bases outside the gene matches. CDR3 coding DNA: TGTGCCAGCAGTGACGGGACTAGCGGGAGCACAGATACGCAGTATTTT. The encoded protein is CASSDGTSGSTDTQYF.